This T cell receptor beta chain derives from a study of control samples from healthy donors and cancer patients. Method: immunoSEQ multiplex PCR; TCRdb's copy keeps in-frame clones and lacks some. The profile shows under 150,000 clones, more than 75% of them singletons. The TCR sequence derives from a man in his forties in good health. Input material: blood.

CDR3 nucleotide sequence: TGTGCCAGCAGTTCCCGACAGGGTGGAAGCAATCAGCCCCAGCATTTT. Protein product: CASSSRQGGSNQPQHF. V gene TRBV6-6 combines with J gene TRBJ1-5; 7 bases match TRBD1. The CDR3 has 16 residues. The V and J ends lost 4 bases and 1 base, in that order; junction bases with no gene match: 7. Germline CDR1 and CDR2: MNHNY and SVGAGI (reference sequence).